The next 14 T cell receptor beta chains were all read from a single sample in a study of blood T cell repertoires in COVID-19. Libraries were prepared by immunoSEQ multiplex PCR; TCRdb keeps only in-frame clonotypes and omits some of them. The table has approximately 270,000 clones, 70% to 90% seen once. The sequenced sample consisted of PBMCs or T cells enriched from blood (not recorded which). All receptors derive from a woman aged 30 to 39 with acute COVID-19.

V gene TRBV28 combines with J gene TRBJ2-3; 9 nucleotides match TRBD2. The V segment lost 6 bases and the J segment 4 bases; nucleotides outside the gene matches: 5. Per the germline V gene, CDR1 is MDHEN and CDR2 is SYDVKM. The CDR3 totals 14 residues. As DNA, the CDR3 is TGTGCCAGCAGCTTAGCGGGAGAAGCAGATACGCAGTATTTT. This sequence encodes CASSLAGEADTQYF. The full variable domain, its missing parts supplied by reference TRBV28 and TRBJ2-3, is DVKVTQSSRYLVKRTGEKVFLECVQDMDHENMFWYRQDPGLGLRLIYFSYDVKMKEKGDIPEGYSVSREKKERFSLILESASTNQTSMYLCASSLAGEADTQYFGPGTRLTVL.

DNA of the CDR3: TGTGCCAGCAGCCCCCCGCGGGGGTTCGAAAACATTCAGTACTTC. Translated, it gives CASSPPRGFENIQYF. This chain joins TRBV9 and TRBJ2-4, with 7 bases lining up with TRBD2. V lost 4 bases, J lost 5 bases, and 9 bases stayed unmatched. The CDR3 has 15 amino acids. Germline CDR1 and CDR2: SGDLS and YYNGEE.

The chain links TRBV18 to TRBJ2-2, with D tentatively TRBD1 (6 bases). CDR3 size: 16 residues. Per germline, CDR1 KGHSH and CDR2 LQKENI. Trimming took off 5 bases at V and 0 bases at J, with 13 bases between the two ends. As DNA, the CDR3 is TGTGCCAGCTCAACAGGACAGTCTGCGAACACCGGGGAGCTGTTTTTT. Translation: CASSTGQSANTGELFF.

V usage is TRBV28 and J usage is TRBJ1-5, with D perhaps matching TRBD1 (6 bases). Germline CDR1 MDHEN, CDR2 SYDVKM. The CDR3 spans 14 residues. Trimming stripped 3 bases from V and 7 bases from J, with 13 bases between. The CDR3: CASSFGSGDQPQHF. The CDR3 DNA reads TGTGCCAGCAGTTTTGGGTCAGGGGACCAGCCCCAGCATTTT.

The J gene is TRBJ2-1, the V gene TRBV6-2 or TRBV6-3; a weak D match, TRBD2 (5 bases). V shed 6 bases and J shed 13 bases, with 16 bases lying between them. CDR3 length equals 12 residues. CDR1 is MNHEY, CDR2 SVGEGT, per germline. CDR3 coding DNA: TGTGCCAGCAGCACCGACGGGGTGATTCAGTTCTTC. As protein: CASSTDGVIQFF.

V is TRBV13 and J is TRBJ2-1, with 7 nucleotides matching TRBD2. This CDR3 has 15 residues. Trimming removed 5 bases from V and 0 bases from J; junction bases left unmatched: 4. Germline loops: CDR1 PRHDT, CDR2 FYEKMQ (reference sequence). The CDR3 protein is CASSLGTNSYNEQFF. The CDR3, as DNA: TGTGCCAGCAGCCTCGGGACTAACTCCTACAATGAGCAGTTCTTC.

In DNA form, the CDR3 reads TGTGCCAGCAGTGAAGCGCCCGGGAGGGGACAGCCCCAGCATTTT. Protein sequence: CASSEAPGRGQPQHF. J is TRBJ1-5 and V is TRBV2; tentatively, D is TRBD1 (5 bases). CDR1 SNHLY and CDR2 FYNNEI come from the germline V gene. The V end lost 0 bases, the J end lost 7 bases, and 13 bases lay between the germline ends. The CDR3 runs to 15 residues.

The rearrangement links TRBV18 to TRBJ1-5, with TRBD1 matching 9 bases. Germline lookup yields CDR1 KGHSH and CDR2 LQKENI. This CDR3 contains 15 residues. The V and J ends lost 5 bases and 6 bases, in that order; junction bases with no gene match: 8. The CDR3 here is CASSEGQGMFQPQHF. In DNA form, the CDR3 reads TGTGCCAGCTCAGAAGGACAGGGGATGTTTCAGCCCCAGCATTTT. Full variable domain (rest looked up from reference TRBV18 and TRBJ1-5): NAGVMQNPRHLVRRRGQEARLRCSPMKGHSHVYWYRQLPEEGLKFMVYLQKENIIDESGMPKERFSAEFPKEGPSILRIQQVVRGDSAAYFCASSEGQGMFQPQHFGDGTRLSIL.

This clone appeared once. The chain is built from TRBV5-1 and TRBJ2-7, with D perhaps matching TRBD1 (5 bases). The germline CDR1 and CDR2 sequences are SGHRS and YFSETQ. The CDR3 consists of 13 residues. Deletions cut 1 base from V and 4 bases from J, with 9 bases between. The CDR3 reads CASSLSTEYEQYF. CDR3 sequence (DNA): TGCGCCAGCAGCTTGTCGACAGAGTACGAGCAGTACTTC.

This clone has only a few counts. The chain couples TRBV5-1 to TRBJ1-1, with TRBD1 matching over 8 bases. CDR1 and CDR2 from the germline V gene are SGHRS and YFSETQ. Trimming removed 7 bases from V and 1 base from J; junction bases left unmatched: 6. The length of the CDR3 is 14 residues. CDR3 coding DNA: TGCGCCAGCTCAGGGGGCACCCCGAACACTGAAGCTTTCTTT. Translating gives CASSGGTPNTEAFF.

This chain joins TRBV9 and TRBJ2-1, with 9 bases lining up with TRBD1. The germline CDR1 and CDR2 sequences are SGDLS and YYNGEE. V gave up 3 bases and J gave up 4 bases; unmatched junction bases: 5. The CDR3 totals 15 residues. Here the CDR3 DNA reads TGTGCCAGCAGCGGTACAGGGGGCAAGTACAATGAGCAGTTCTTC. It codes for CASSGTGGKYNEQFF. Looking up the rest from reference TRBV9 and TRBJ2-1 gives the full variable domain: DSGVTQTPKHLITATGQRVTLRCSPRSGDLSVYWYQQSLDQGLQFLIQYYNGEERAKGNILERFSAQQFPDLHSELNLSSLELGDSALYFCASSGTGGKYNEQFFGPGTRLTVL.

As DNA, the CDR3 is TGCGCCAGCAGTGTTGAGGGACAGGGCAATCAGCCCCAGCATTTT. Protein: CASSVEGQGNQPQHF. The chain combines TRBV10-2 with TRBJ1-5; 8 bases are shared with TRBD1. The germline V gene has CDR1 WSHSY and CDR2 SAAADI. This CDR3 contains 15 residues. V gave up 4 bases and J gave up 2 bases; unmatched junction bases: 4.

The rearrangement links TRBV28 to TRBJ1-2; D gene uncertain. CDR1 MDHEN and CDR2 SYDVKM come from the germline V gene. The V gene lost 3 bases and the J gene lost 5 bases, with 7 bases spanning the gap. The CDR3 has 12 amino acids. The CDR3, as DNA: TGTGCCAGCAGTTTCAGTGATTATGGCTACACCTTC. Residues: CASSFSDYGYTF.

V gene TRBV28 combines with J gene TRBJ2-1; 8 nucleotides match TRBD1. The germline CDR1 and CDR2 sequences are MDHEN and SYDVKM. The J segment lost 3 bases and the V segment lost 4 bases, leaving 8 bases of the junction unmatched. This CDR3 has 16 residues. CDR3 region: CASSSIVTGVYNEQFF. The CDR3 nucleotides read TGTGCCAGCAGTTCAATTGTGACAGGGGTCTACAATGAGCAGTTCTTC.